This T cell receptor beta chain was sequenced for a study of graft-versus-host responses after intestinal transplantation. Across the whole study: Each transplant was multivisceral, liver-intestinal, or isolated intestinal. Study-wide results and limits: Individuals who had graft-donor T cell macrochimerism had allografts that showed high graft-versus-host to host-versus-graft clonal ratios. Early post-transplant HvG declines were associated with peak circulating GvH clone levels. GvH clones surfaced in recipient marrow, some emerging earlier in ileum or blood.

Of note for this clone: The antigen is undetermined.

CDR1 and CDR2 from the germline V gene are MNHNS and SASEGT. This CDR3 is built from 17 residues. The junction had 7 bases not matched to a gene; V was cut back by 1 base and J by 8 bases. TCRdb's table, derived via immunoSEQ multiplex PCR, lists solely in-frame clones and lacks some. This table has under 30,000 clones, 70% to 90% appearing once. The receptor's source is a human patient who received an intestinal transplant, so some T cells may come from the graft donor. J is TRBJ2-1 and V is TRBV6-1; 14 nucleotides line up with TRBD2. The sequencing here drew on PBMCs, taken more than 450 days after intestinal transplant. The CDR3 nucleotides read TGTGCCAGCAGTGAAGGGGGACTAGCGGGAGTAGTCGATGAGCAGTTCTTC. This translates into CASSEGGLAGVVDEQFF.